These 20 T cell receptor beta chains originate from one sample sequenced in a study of cytomegalovirus exposure and HLA in healthy donors. The PCR used 60 Vbeta and 13 Jbeta primers. The method was immunoSEQ multiplex PCR; TCRdb's version includes in-frame clones alone and lacks a portion of them. There are about 150,000 clones in the sample; nearly 80% occur only once, and around 13% lies in the top ten. The specimen sequenced was PBMCs. These receptors were obtained from a man between 25 and 39 years old in good health and CMV-seropositive.

The chain is built from TRBV28 and TRBJ2-6; D remains ambiguous. This CDR3 is 16 amino acids long. Germline CDR1 MDHEN, CDR2 SYDVKM. The V gene lost 6 bases and the J gene lost 1 base, with 13 bases spanning the gap. The CDR3 loop is CASSTPHVSGANVLTF. CDR3 DNA sequence: TGTGCCAGCAGCACCCCACATGTTTCTGGGGCCAACGTCCTGACTTTC.

The V and J genes are TRBV28 and TRBJ2-1; D may be TRBD2 (6 bases). The germline gives CDR1 MDHEN, CDR2 SYDVKM. V was cut by 9 bases and J by 1 base, with 25 bases left in between. The CDR3 is 18 amino acids. In DNA form, the CDR3 reads TGTGCCAGTCGCCCATTCCGGGCGGGGCAGTGGTCCTACAATGAGCAGTTCTTC. Translated, it gives CASRPFRAGQWSYNEQFF.

The chain joins TRBV18 to TRBJ1-4; D is unclear. V lost 1 base and J lost 6, with 6 bases in between. From germline, CDR1 is KGHSH and CDR2 LQKENI. The CDR3 loop spans 13 amino acids. CDR3: CASSPLSDEKLFF. CDR3 sequence (DNA): TGTGCCAGCTCACCACTCTCGGATGAAAAACTGTTTTTT. Using reference TRBV18 and TRBJ1-4 for the parts outside the CDR3, the full variable domain is NAGVMQNPRHLVRRRGQEARLRCSPMKGHSHVYWYRQLPEEGLKFMVYLQKENIIDESGMPKERFSAEFPKEGPSILRIQQVVRGDSAAYFCASSPLSDEKLFFGSGTQLSVL.

V gene TRBV7-9 combines with J gene TRBJ1-4, with a tentative D call TRBD1 (6 bases). Germline V gene lookup returns CDR1 SEHNR and CDR2 FQNEAQ (reference sequence). V was clipped by 1 base and J by 8 bases, with 11 bases between them. CDR3 size: 14 residues. The CDR3 spells CASSLVGGREKLFF. The CDR3 DNA sequence: TGTGCCAGCAGCTTAGTAGGGGGACGGGAAAAACTGTTTTTT. Drawing the rest from reference TRBV7-9 and TRBJ1-4, the complete variable domain is DTGVSQNPRHKITKRGQNVTFRCDPISEHNRLYWYRQTLGQGPEFLTYFQNEAQLEKSRLLSDRFSAERPKGSFSTLEIQRTEQGDSAMYLCASSLVGGREKLFFGSGTQLSVL.

V usage is TRBV19 and J usage is TRBJ2-7, with 12 bases that match TRBD2. This CDR3 has 17 amino acids. V shed 3 bases, J shed 0 bases, and the junction held 6 bases outside the gene matches. The germline V gene encodes CDR1 LNHDA and CDR2 SQIVND (reference sequence). The CDR3 DNA reads as TGTGCCAGTAGTATGCCACGACTAGCGGGAGTCTCCTACGAGCAGTACTTC. It translates to CASSMPRLAGVSYEQYF.

The table lists this clone with a count of one. J is TRBJ1-2 and V is TRBV7-3; weak D call: TRBD1 (5 bases). Between the trimmed V and J ends, which lost 6 bases and 6 bases, there was a span of 20 bases. CDR1 SGHTA and CDR2 FQGTGA come from the germline V gene. CDR3 length equals 15 residues. As DNA, the CDR3 is TGTGCCAGCAGAAATAGAGAGGAAGGGGAAAATGGCTACACCTTC. The encoded protein is CASRNREEGENGYTF.

The CDR3 DNA follows: TGTGCCAGCAGCGCCCTAGGGGACAGGGGGTACAATGAGCAGTTCTTC. As protein: CASSALGDRGYNEQFF. This chain joins TRBV4-2 and TRBJ2-1, with 11 bases matching TRBD1. Germline CDR1 and CDR2: LGHNA and YNFKEQ. V lost 5 bases, J lost 4 bases, and 7 bases stayed unmatched. The CDR3 loop spans 16 amino acids.

This CDR3 reads CASSGAGGGGDNEQFF. The CDR3 nucleotides read TGTGCCAGCAGTGGGGCGGGAGGTGGGGGTGACAATGAGCAGTTCTTC. The V and J genes are TRBV25-1 and TRBJ2-1, with 8 nucleotides matching TRBD2. The germline V gene encodes CDR1 MGHDK and CDR2 SYGVNS. The CDR3 covers 16 residues. With V trimmed by 4 bases and J by 5 bases, 10 bases remained unmatched.

This chain joins TRBV4-2 and TRBJ2-1; 12 nucleotides line up with TRBD1. CDR3 length equals 16 residues. Trimming took 0 bases from V and 12 from J; bases not matched to a gene: 9. Looked up from germline, CDR1 is LGHNA and CDR2 is YNFKEQ. The DNA of the CDR3 is TGTGCCAGCAGCCAAGATTCCGGGACAGGGGGCGGCAGGCAGTTCTTC. This translates into CASSQDSGTGGGRQFF.

CDR3: CASSLKSGLVSETQYF. The DNA of the CDR3 is TGTGCCAGCAGCTTAAAGTCGGGACTAGTAAGCGAGACCCAGTACTTC. The genes are TRBV7-9 and TRBJ2-5; 8 bases align to TRBD2. V lost 2 bases and J lost 5; bases outside the gene matches: 10. The length of the CDR3 is 16 residues. CDR1 is SEHNR and CDR2 is FQNEAQ in the germline V gene (reference sequence).

This clone occurred once. The rearrangement uses TRBV5-1 and TRBJ2-7; TRBD2 is a possible D gene (5 bases). The germline V gene has CDR1 SGHRS and CDR2 YFSETQ. The CDR3 spans 15 residues. V was trimmed by 5 bases and J by 0 bases, leaving 15 bases between them. CDR3 sequence: CASRVRLGSSYEQYF. CDR3 DNA: TGCGCCAGCAGAGTCCGACTGGGGAGCTCCTACGAGCAGTACTTC.

V is TRBV7-9 and J is TRBJ2-7; 10 bases fit TRBD2. Germline V gene lookup returns CDR1 SEHNR and CDR2 FQNEAQ (reference sequence). CDR3 length: 16 amino acids. V was clipped by 5 bases and J by 6 bases; unmatched bases: 13. CDR3 protein: CASSGVGASGSGEQYF. CDR3 DNA: TGTGCCAGCAGCGGGGTCGGGGCTAGCGGGAGTGGCGAGCAGTACTTC.

This clone was observed a few times. The V and J genes are TRBV18 and TRBJ1-1; 9 bases fit TRBD1. The CDR3 loop spans 16 amino acids. Per the germline V gene, CDR1 is KGHSH and CDR2 is LQKENI. Unmatched junction bases numbered 6, after V lost 4 bases and J lost 0 bases. This chain's CDR3 is CASSLGQGTLNTEAFF. The CDR3 bases are TGTGCCAGCTCACTCGGACAGGGGACCCTGAACACTGAAGCTTTCTTT.

The chain joins TRBV9 to TRBJ2-1, with TRBD2 matching over 9 bases. V was clipped by 1 base and J by 0 bases; unmatched bases: 11. CDR3 size: 19 residues. CDR1 and CDR2 (germline): SGDLS, YYNGEE. The CDR3 loop is CASSVPTGTSISSYNEQFF. CDR3 sequence (DNA): TGTGCCAGCAGCGTACCCACCGGGACTAGCATTAGCTCCTACAATGAGCAGTTCTTC.

This CDR3 reads CASSPDRGRTDTQYF. CDR3 bases: TGTGCCAGCAGCCCCGACAGGGGGCGCACAGATACGCAGTATTTT. The V and J genes are TRBV28 and TRBJ2-3; TRBD1 matches at 10 bases. The CDR3 contains 15 residues. V gave up 6 bases and J gave up 1 base; unmatched junction bases: 4. Germline V gene sequence: CDR1 MDHEN, CDR2 SYDVKM.

This chain connects TRBV28 to TRBJ1-1; D may be TRBD1 (5 bases). V was cut by 7 bases and J by 10 bases, with 13 bases left in between. Germline lookup yields CDR1 MDHEN and CDR2 SYDVKM. This CDR3 comprises 11 residues. The CDR3 DNA is TGTGCCAGCACAAACAGGTGGAGAGCTTTCTTT. Translating gives CASTNRWRAFF.

The J gene is TRBJ2-1, the V gene TRBV11-2; TRBD2 might be the D (6 bases). CDR3 length equals 14 residues. CDR1 and CDR2 from the germline V gene are SGHAT and FQNNGV. V was pared by 5 bases and J by 9 bases, with 17 bases between. The CDR3 region is CASSPLVAAGEQFF. The CDR3 bases are TGTGCCAGCAGCCCCCTTGTAGCGGCTGGTGAGCAGTTCTTC.

This sequence joins TRBV5-1 and TRBJ2-2; 7 nucleotides align to TRBD2. The germline V gene has CDR1 SGHRS and CDR2 YFSETQ. V gave up 0 bases and J gave up 3 bases; unmatched junction bases: 2. This CDR3 has 15 amino acids. CDR3 residues: CASSLGLAHTGELFF. The DNA for the CDR3 is TGCGCCAGCAGCTTGGGACTAGCTCACACCGGGGAGCTGTTTTTT.

This clone turned up a few times. The rearrangement joins TRBV14 to TRBJ2-5; unclear D gene. This CDR3 has 14 residues. Trimming shortened V by 4 bases and J by 4 bases, and 13 bases separated the two germline ends. The germline V gene has CDR1 SGHDN and CDR2 FVKESK. Here the CDR3 DNA reads TGTGCCAGCAGCCCCTCTAGGAACCTAGAGACCCAGTACTTC. Its protein is CASSPSRNLETQYF.

The genes are TRBV12-5 and TRBJ1-1; 7 nucleotides match TRBD1. CDR3 size: 13 residues. CDR1 LGHNT and CDR2 FRNRAP come from the germline V gene. J lost 1 base, V lost 6 bases, and 2 bases had no gene match. In DNA, the CDR3 is TGTGCTAGTGGCCGACAGGGGAACACTGAAGCTTTCTTT. Amino acids: CASGRQGNTEAFF. The full variable domain, in which reference TRBV12-5 and TRBJ1-1 provide the parts outside the CDR3, is DARVTQTPRHKVTEMGQEVTMRCQPILGHNTVFWYRQTMMQGLELLAYFRNRAPLDDSGMPKDRFSAEMPDATLATLKIQPSEPRDSAVYFCASGRQGNTEAFFGQGTRLTVV.